The clone carrying this T cell receptor beta chain was found many times. The CDR3 covers 15 residues. Germline CDR1 is SGHTA and CDR2 is FQGTGA. V gave up 4 bases and J gave up 1 base; unmatched junction bases: 2. One entry per CDR3 protein results from TCRdb running MiXCR on the reads. The sample lists about 230,000 distinct CDR3 sequences, approximately 22% occurring once. This entry belongs to a study of T cell repertoires in cytomegalovirus infection. The sample comprised CD8+ T cells from PBMCs. This clonotype was obtained from a human donor in good health (CMV status not recorded). Some clones in this sample may be carry-over from other donors' samples. V gene TRBV7-3 combines with J gene TRBJ2-3, with 10 bases that match TRBD2. For the CDR3, the DNA is TGTGCCAGCAGCTGGACTAGCGGTGGCACAGATACGCAGTATTTT. Its translation is CASSWTSGGTDTQYF. The entire variable domain, with the rest obtained from reference TRBV7-3 and TRBJ2-3, is as follows: GAGVSQTPSNKVTEKGKYVELRCDPISGHTALYWYRQSLGQGPEFLIYFQGTGAADDSGLPNDRFFAVRPEGSVSTLKIQRTERGDSAVYLCASSWTSGGTDTQYFGPGTRLTVL.